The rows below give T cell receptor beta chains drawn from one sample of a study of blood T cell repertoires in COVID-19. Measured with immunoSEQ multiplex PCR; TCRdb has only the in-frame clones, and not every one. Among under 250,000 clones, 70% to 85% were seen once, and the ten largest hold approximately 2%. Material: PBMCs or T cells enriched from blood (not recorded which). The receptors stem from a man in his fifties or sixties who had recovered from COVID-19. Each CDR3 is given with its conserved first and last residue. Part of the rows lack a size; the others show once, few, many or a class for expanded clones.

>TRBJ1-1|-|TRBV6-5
CASRSSLNTEAFF
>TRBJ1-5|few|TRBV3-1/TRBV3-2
CASSQGPTGSGNQPQHF
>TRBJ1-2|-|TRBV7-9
CASSLRRGTYGYTF
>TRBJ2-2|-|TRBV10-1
CASRDGTENTGELFF
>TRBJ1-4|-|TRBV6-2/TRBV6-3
CASSRGATNEKLFF
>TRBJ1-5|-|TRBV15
CATRGSGGIGNQPQHF
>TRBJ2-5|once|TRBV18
CASSPRRGGPETQYF
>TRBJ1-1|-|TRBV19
CASSIDRGGEAFF
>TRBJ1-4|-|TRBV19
CASSIGAGQEKLFF
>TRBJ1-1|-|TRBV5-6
CASSPEPTGKRTEAFF
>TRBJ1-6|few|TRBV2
CASSGGQSGNSPLHF
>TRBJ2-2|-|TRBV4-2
CASSQDQGPGELFF
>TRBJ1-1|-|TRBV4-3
CASSQDTGRGTEAFF
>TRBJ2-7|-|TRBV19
CASSAQGATLYEQYF
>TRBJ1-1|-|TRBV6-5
CASSGQMNTEAFF
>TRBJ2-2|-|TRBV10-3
CAISETTRGRLTGELFF
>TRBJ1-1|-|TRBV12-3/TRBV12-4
CASSLGGARAFF
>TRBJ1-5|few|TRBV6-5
CASSRQISNQPQHF
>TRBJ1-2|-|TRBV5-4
CASSLATGAPYGYTF
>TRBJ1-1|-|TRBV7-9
CASSPRGLGTEAFF
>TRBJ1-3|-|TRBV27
CASSFGGLDSGNTIYF
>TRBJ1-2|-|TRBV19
CASSATRDRVYYGYTF
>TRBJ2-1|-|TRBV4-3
CASSQVVGLAGAYNEQFF
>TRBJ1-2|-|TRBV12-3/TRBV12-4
CASSEQYYYGYTF
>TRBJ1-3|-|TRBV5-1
CASSLDRGGSGNTIYF
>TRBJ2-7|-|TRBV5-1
CASSPGGTGQGTEQYF
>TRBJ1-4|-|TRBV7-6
CASSLIGDSTNEKLFF
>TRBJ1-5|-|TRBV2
CASTSQNSNQPQHF
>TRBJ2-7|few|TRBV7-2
CASRKGTSELEQYF
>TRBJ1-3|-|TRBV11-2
CASSLSSSGMSGNTIYF
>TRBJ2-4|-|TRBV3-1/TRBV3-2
CASSQGSGSGAKNIQYF
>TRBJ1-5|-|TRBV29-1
CSVGDSLSNQPQHF
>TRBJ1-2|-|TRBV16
CASNTGGRDGYTF
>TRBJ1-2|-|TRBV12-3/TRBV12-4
CASSAGSARGYTF
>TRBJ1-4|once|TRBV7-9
CASSRTPTSTNEKLFF
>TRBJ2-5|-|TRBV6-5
CASRPPGWIQETQYF
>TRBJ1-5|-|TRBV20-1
CSASGGVRGGNQPQHF
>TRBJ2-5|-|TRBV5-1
CASSYAGAETGGETQYF
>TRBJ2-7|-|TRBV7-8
CASSSVRDTIYEQYF
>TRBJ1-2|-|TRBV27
CASRRTALLNYGYTF
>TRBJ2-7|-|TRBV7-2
CASSLAGAPYEQYF
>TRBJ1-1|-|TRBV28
CASGLQPQTSNTEAFF
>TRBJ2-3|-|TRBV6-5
CASSYNVGRTDTQYF